Listed below are T cell receptor beta chains from one sample, sequenced in a study of blood T cells in healthy people across ages. In TCRdb, the 5' RACE reads were re-called with MiXCR into one record per CDR3 protein. The sample consists of hundreds of thousands of distinct CDR3 sequences, about 48% of them appearing once. Sequences were obtained from blood. These receptor sequences come from a young man in good health. Each CDR3 is given with its conserved first and last residue. The D gene is left open where the match is weak. Some rows have no size entry. The others give once, few or many, or a class for an expanded clone.

size	J	V	D	CDR3	DNA
few	TRBJ2-7	TRBV29-1	.	CSVARGLGEQYF	TGCAGCGTTGCCCGCGGCCTAGGTGAGCAGTACTTC
.	TRBJ2-7	TRBV6-2/TRBV6-3	.	CASSWDVQSSYEQYF	TGTGCCAGCAGTTGGGACGTCCAAAGCTCCTACGAGCAGTACTTC
.	TRBJ2-7	TRBV7-9	TRBD2	CASSLATGGSEQYF	TGTGCCAGCAGCTTAGCGACGGGAGGGAGCGAGCAGTACTTC
few	TRBJ2-1	TRBV6-2/TRBV6-3	.	CASRWREGLHNEQFF	TGTGCCAGCAGGTGGCGGGAAGGACTGCACAATGAGCAGTTCTTC
.	TRBJ1-2	TRBV7-8	.	CASSLGTGPYYGYTF	TGTGCCAGCAGCTTAGGTACAGGACCTTACTATGGCTACACCTTC
.	TRBJ2-6	TRBV7-2	TRBD1	CASSLLGGAGANVLTF	TGTGCCAGCAGCTTACTAGGGGGCGCTGGGGCCAACGTCCTGACTTTC
few	TRBJ2-7	TRBV7-2	TRBD2	CASSSSGGAYNEQYF	TGTGCCAGCAGCTCCAGCGGGGGGGCCTACAATGAGCAGTACTTC
many	TRBJ2-4	TRBV12-3/TRBV12-4	.	CASSPGLNIQYF	TGTGCCAGCAGTCCCGGCCTTAACATTCAGTACTTC
few	TRBJ2-5	TRBV9	TRBD2	CASSVGDYLQETQYF	TGTGCCAGCAGCGTAGGGGACTACCTCCAAGAGACCCAGTACTTC
many	TRBJ2-3	TRBV6-4	TRBD2	CASSGSGGADTQYF	TGTGCCAGCAGTGGAAGCGGGGGGGCAGATACGCAGTATTTT
many	TRBJ2-5	TRBV15	.	CATSRDVETQYF	TGTGCCACCAGCAGAGATGTAGAGACCCAGTACTTC
.	TRBJ2-1	TRBV6-2/TRBV6-3	.	CAGSPRPVAYNEQFF	TGTGCCGGCAGTCCCCGACCGGTCGCCTACAATGAGCAGTTCTTC
.	TRBJ2-5	TRBV20-1	TRBD2	CSASRGGRDEQYF	TGCAGTGCTAGCCGGGGGGGCAGGGATGAGCAGTACTTC
.	TRBJ2-1	TRBV4-2	TRBD2	CASSQEGGGGALNEQFF	TGTGCCAGCAGCCAAGAAGGAGGCGGGGGGGCCCTTAATGAGCAGTTCTTC
once	TRBJ2-7	TRBV29-1	.	CSATVYNEQYF	TGCAGCGCTACAGTCTACAATGAGCAGTACTTC
few	TRBJ1-5	TRBV12-3/TRBV12-4	.	CASSPPGYIGNQPQHF	TGTGCCAGCAGCCCTCCAGGATATATCGGCAATCAGCCCCAGCATTTT
.	TRBJ2-3	TRBV28	TRBD1	CASRTGTGVIDTQYF	TGTGCCAGCAGGACCGGGACAGGGGTAATAGATACGCAGTATTTT
.	TRBJ1-1	TRBV5-1	.	CASSLQTVNTEAFF	TGCGCCAGCAGCCTCCAGACGGTGAACACTGAAGCTTTCTTT
.	TRBJ1-1	TRBV20-1	.	CSARGGALTTEAFF	TGCAGTGCTAGAGGCGGGGCATTGACTACTGAAGCTTTCTTT
.	TRBJ2-7	TRBV7-2	.	CASSLQHFYEQYF	TGTGCCAGCAGCTTACAACACTTCTACGAGCAGTACTTC
.	TRBJ1-5	TRBV6-1	TRBD1	CASSRAGQGIGGNQPQHF	TGTGCCAGCAGTCGAGCGGGACAGGGGATCGGTGGCAATCAGCCCCAGCATTTT
.	TRBJ1-1	TRBV6-5	.	CASSTWVRLGNTEAFF	TGTGCCAGCAGTACCTGGGTACGATTGGGGAACACTGAAGCTTTCTTT
.	TRBJ1-2	TRBV2	.	CASSEVSGGRDGYTF	TGTGCCAGCAGTGAAGTGTCCGGGGGGCGCGATGGCTACACCTTC
few	TRBJ2-5	TRBV7-2	TRBD2	CASSYLSGGASETQYF	TGTGCCAGCAGCTATCTTAGCGGGGGGGCTTCTGAGACCCAGTACTTC
.	TRBJ2-3	TRBV7-2	TRBD2	CASSLLSGGRDTQYF	TGCGCCAGCAGCTTATTGAGCGGGGGCCGGGATACGCAGTATTTT
.	TRBJ2-1	TRBV3-1	.	CASSQVRSNEQFF	TGTGCCAGCAGCCAAGTTAGGAGCAATGAGCAGTTCTTC
.	TRBJ2-5	TRBV5-1	.	CASSPLMGQETQYF	TGCGCCAGCAGCCCCCTGATGGGGCAAGAGACCCAGTACTTC
.	TRBJ1-1	TRBV27	TRBD1	CASSWTGNSMNTEAFF	TGTGCCAGCAGTTGGACAGGAAATTCCATGAACACTGAAGCTTTCTTT
.	TRBJ2-7	TRBV12-3/TRBV12-4	TRBD2	CASSLTAGGREYEQYF	TGTGCCAGCAGTTTAACGGCGGGGGGGCGTGAATACGAGCAGTACTTC
few	TRBJ1-4	TRBV14	.	CASSQDRQTGKLFF	TGTGCCAGCAGCCAAGATCGGCAAACAGGGAAACTGTTTTTT
few	TRBJ2-7	TRBV6-2/TRBV6-3	TRBD2	CASSYSGLTSDEQYF	TGTGCCAGCAGTTACTCGGGCTTGACTAGCGACGAGCAGTACTTC
.	TRBJ2-5	TRBV28	TRBD1	CASSPGTGSLGAQYF	TGTGCCAGCAGTCCGGGGACAGGTTCCCTAGGGGCCCAGTACTTC
.	TRBJ2-2	TRBV12-3/TRBV12-4	TRBD2	CASTLGGSNTGELFF	TGTGCCAGCACCTTGGGGGGGTCGAACACCGGGGAGCTGTTTTTT